The source of this TCR beta chain is a study of blood T cell repertoires in COVID-19. Study as a whole: Sample material is recorded as cDNA or gDNA derived from T cells, B-cell-depleted T cells, or PBMCs.

Some clones are missing from TCRdb's copy, which holds only in-frame ones; the method was immunoSEQ multiplex PCR. This repertoire shows 89,000 or so clones, 90% to 95% found once; its top ten account for around 4.2%. V lost 2 bases and J lost 7, with 14 bases in between. The length of the CDR3 is 14 residues. Germline values: CDR1 MNHEY, CDR2 SVGEGT. The rearrangement uses TRBV6-2 or TRBV6-3 and TRBJ1-1; D is unclear. This sequence was found in a human donor with active COVID-19. The donor label of this sample is uncertain. The specimen was peripheral blood. CDR3 in DNA: TGTGCCAGCAGTTACGTGCAAACTCACTTTGAAGCTTTCTTT. This gives the protein CASSYVQTHFEAFF.